A single sample gave rise to the 2 T cell receptor beta chains below, sequenced in a study of identical twins. TCRdb analysed the 5' RACE reads with MiXCR anew, one entry per CDR3 protein. The table lists 500,000 or so distinct CDR3 sequences, approximately 14% of them singletons. The same sample was also used in a study of yellow fever vaccine responses in identical twins.

The sequenced sample consisted of CD4+ T cells sorted from blood. These receptors originate from a woman between 18 and 29 years old in good health.

This clonotype was detected a few times. CDR3 residues: CASSKLAGVGTGELFF. As DNA, the CDR3 is TGTGCCAGCAGCAAACTAGCGGGGGTCGGCACCGGGGAGCTGTTTTTT. The V and J genes are TRBV5-6 and TRBJ2-2; 11 bases are shared with TRBD2. The CDR3 consists of 16 residues. V shed 4 bases, J shed 4 bases, and the junction held 6 bases outside the gene matches. Germline V gene lookup returns CDR1 SGHDT and CDR2 YYEEEE.

This clonotype was seen a few times. J is TRBJ2-5 and V is TRBV6-5; TRBD1 might be the D (6 bases). This CDR3 contains 15 residues. Between the trimmed V and J ends, which lost 4 bases and 4 bases, there was a span of 16 bases. The germline V gene has CDR1 MNHEY and CDR2 SVGAGI. CDR3 region: CASSWAGAEGETQYF. The CDR3 region has the DNA TGTGCCAGCAGTTGGGCAGGGGCGGAAGGAGAGACCCAGTACTTC.